The next 9 T cell receptor beta chains were all read from a single sample in a study of cytomegalovirus exposure and HLA in healthy donors. PCR primers comprised 60 Vbeta and 13 Jbeta primers. Some clones are missing from TCRdb's copy, which holds only in-frame ones; the method was immunoSEQ multiplex PCR. The sample data list about 210,000 clones. Sequenced: PBMCs. These receptors were taken from a woman in her twenties or thirties in good health and CMV-seropositive.

The chain links TRBV11-2 to TRBJ1-2, with no clear D. This CDR3 contains 12 residues. Germline CDR1 and CDR2: SGHAT and FQNNGV. Trimming stripped 3 bases from V and 8 bases from J, with 10 bases between. The CDR3 DNA sequence: TGTGCCAGCAGCTTTGGGCGGGTCGGCTACACCTTC. Protein: CASSFGRVGYTF.

CDR3 loop: CASSYAGSDTEAFF. The DNA of the CDR3 is TGTGCCAGCAGTTACGCGGGTAGTGACACTGAAGCTTTCTTT. This sequence joins TRBV6-6 and TRBJ1-1; D gene ambiguous. V lost 2 bases and J lost 3, with 10 bases in between. From germline, CDR1 is MNHNY and CDR2 SVGAGI (reference sequence). The CDR3 loop spans 14 amino acids.

The rearrangement joins TRBV29-1 to TRBJ2-7; 7 bases fit TRBD2. V lost 3 bases, J lost 2 bases, and 16 bases stayed unmatched. The length of the CDR3 is 17 residues. Germline V gene sequence: CDR1 SQVTM, CDR2 ANQGSEA. The CDR3: CSVEDSGGGSTTYEQYF. The DNA of the CDR3 is TGCAGCGTTGAGGACTCGGGCGGGGGATCTACTACCTACGAGCAGTACTTC.

Here the CDR3 reads CASSLDHAGGTGELFF. CDR3 nucleotide sequence: TGTGCCAGCAGCTTAGATCATGCGGGGGGCACCGGGGAGCTGTTTTTT. This sequence joins TRBV11-2 and TRBJ2-2; 8 bases are shared with TRBD2. This CDR3 region has 16 residues. Germline CDR1 is SGHAT and CDR2 is FQNNGV. V gave up 0 bases and J gave up 4 bases; unmatched junction bases: 4.

This chain links TRBV5-1 with TRBJ2-2; D is unclear. Per the germline V gene, CDR1 is SGHRS and CDR2 is YFSETQ. The germline V and J ends were trimmed by 4 bases and 0 bases, with 7 bases remaining between them. This CDR3 contains 14 residues. The CDR3 protein is CASSVTSNTGELFF. CDR3 in DNA: TGCGCCAGCAGCGTGACATCGAACACCGGGGAGCTGTTTTTT. The entire variable domain, with the rest obtained from reference TRBV5-1 and TRBJ2-2, is as follows: KAGVTQTPRYLIKTRGQQVTLSCSPISGHRSVSWYQQTPGQGLQFLFEYFSETQRNKGNFPGRFSGRQFSNSRSEMNVSTLELGDSALYLCASSVTSNTGELFFGEGSRLTVL.

The chain employs TRBV18 and TRBJ1-4, with TRBD1 matching 10 bases. Germline CDR1 KGHSH, CDR2 LQKENI. Trimming at V came to 3 bases and at J to 7 bases, leaving 5 bases not matched to a gene. This CDR3 is 15 amino acids long. The CDR3 nucleotides read TGTGCCAGCTCACCCGGACAGGGGGAGACTGAAAAACTGTTTTTT. Translating gives CASSPGQGETEKLFF.

This chain links TRBV5-1 with TRBJ2-2; 10 bases line up with TRBD2. The V gene end was trimmed by 7 bases and the J gene end by 7 bases; junction bases not matched to a gene: 10. The V gene's germline CDR1 is SGHRS and CDR2 YFSETQ. The CDR3 is made up of 15 amino acids. CDR3 DNA sequence: TGCGCCAGCCGCCGTCTAGCGGGAGATATCGGGGAGCTGTTTTTT. This codes for CASRRLAGDIGELFF.

This chain joins TRBV2 and TRBJ1-3; perhaps TRBD1 as D (5 bases). Germline V lookup: CDR1 SNHLY, CDR2 FYNNEI. CDR3 length: 17 amino acids. V lost 6 bases and J 0 bases, leaving 18 bases between the germline ends. Here the CDR3 reads CASSPLGGMSSGNTIYF. The CDR3 region has the DNA TGTGCCAGCAGCCCTTTGGGGGGTATGAGCTCTGGAAACACCATATATTTT.

This chain connects TRBV27 to TRBJ2-2; TRBD1 matches at 7 bases. This CDR3 is built from 17 residues. V shed 4 bases, J shed 0 bases, and the junction held 8 bases outside the gene matches. The germline V gene encodes CDR1 MNHEY and CDR2 SMNVEV (reference sequence). CDR3 residues: CASSSTFDRANTGELFF. The CDR3 region has the DNA TGTGCCAGCAGTTCGACCTTCGACAGGGCGAACACCGGGGAGCTGTTTTTT.